This entry lists 30 T cell receptor beta chains sequenced from one sample in a study of human T cells and chemical hapten exposure. The time point was: pre-sensitization, week 0. Treatment given: therapeutic diphenylcyclopropenone sensitization with weekly scalp DPC. A single record per CDR3 protein comes from TCRdb applying MiXCR to the RACE reads. The data show a few hundred thousand distinct CDR3 sequences, 5.5% seen once. This specimen was whole blood, taken in connection with sensitization to the hapten diphenylcyclopropenone (DPC). The receptors come from a woman aged 18-29 years with alopecia areata. Some clones in this sample may be carry-over from other donors' samples.

This clonotype was seen at least ten times. The chain couples TRBV2 to TRBJ2-3, with unresolved D. The germline V gene encodes CDR1 SNHLY and CDR2 FYNNEI. V was trimmed by 1 base and J by 6 bases, leaving 5 bases between them. The CDR3 extends over 12 amino acids. CDR3 DNA: TGTGCCAGCAGTGAAGAACAGGATACGCAGTATTTT. This sequence encodes CASSEEQDTQYF.

A few counts support this clonotype. The rearrangement uses TRBV6-2 or TRBV6-3 and TRBJ2-2; 8 nucleotides agree with TRBD2. This CDR3 has 18 amino acids. CDR1 is MNHEY, CDR2 SVGEGT, per germline. V lost 2 bases and J lost 1; bases outside the gene matches: 9. The CDR3 is CASSYLLRGGQNTGELFF. CDR3 bases: TGTGCCAGCAGTTACCTCCTCCGGGGGGGACAGAACACCGGGGAGCTGTTTTTT.

This clonotype was counted between two and nine times. The rearrangement uses TRBV6-6 and TRBJ2-1; the match to TRBD1 covers 7 bases. The CDR3 loop spans 14 amino acids. Germline assignment: CDR1 MNHNY and CDR2 SVGAGI (reference sequence). V was clipped by 2 bases and J by 7 bases; unmatched bases: 5. The CDR3 coding sequence is TGTGCCAGCAGTTACCAAACCAGGGGGAATGAGCAGTTCTTC. The encoded protein is CASSYQTRGNEQFF.

The chain couples TRBV9 to TRBJ2-5; unclear D gene. The CDR3 loop spans 16 amino acids. V lost 0 bases, J lost 5 bases, and 17 bases lay in between. Germline CDR1 is SGDLS and CDR2 is YYNGEE. In nucleotides, the CDR3 is TGTGCCAGCAGCGTAGGAGCAATCGAGGAAGTGGAGACCCAGTACTTC. It specifies CASSVGAIEEVETQYF.

This clonotype has at least ten counts. This chain links TRBV12-3 or TRBV12-4 with TRBJ2-7; TRBD1 might be the D (5 bases). The CDR3 contains 12 residues. Trimming cost V 5 bases and J 0 bases, with 5 bases left between them. The CDR3 is CASSGASYEQYF. The CDR3 region has the DNA TGTGCCAGCAGTGGGGCCTCCTACGAGCAGTACTTC.

This clonotype has a count of ten or more. V is TRBV27 and J is TRBJ1-6; D is uncertain. The V gene lost 2 bases and the J gene lost 10 bases, with 6 bases spanning the gap. Germline V gene sequence: CDR1 MNHEY, CDR2 SMNVEV (reference sequence). The CDR3 consists of 12 residues. The CDR3 DNA reads as TGTGCCAGCAGTTTAATCGGGTCACCCCTCCACTTT. Translation: CASSLIGSPLHF.

The chain couples TRBV4-3 to TRBJ1-3; D remains ambiguous. The CDR3 spans 15 residues. Germline V CDR1 and CDR2: LGHNA, YSLEER. Trimming cost V 0 bases and J 0 bases, with 6 bases left between them. CDR3 sequence (DNA): TGCGCCAGCAGCCAAGAGTACTTCTCTGGAAACACCATATATTTT. Translating gives CASSQEYFSGNTIYF.

This clonotype was counted many times. The chain combines TRBV28 with TRBJ1-5, with 10 bases identical to TRBD1. The CDR3 is 16 residues long. Germline V CDR1 and CDR2: MDHEN, SYDVKM. Trimming cost V 7 bases and J 3 bases; bases outside gene matches: 9. The CDR3 DNA follows: TGTGCCAGCACTTTCTCGGGGACAGGGGCCAATCAGCCCCAGCATTTT. Its translation is CASTFSGTGANQPQHF.

This clonotype was observed a handful of times. V and J are TRBV20-1 and TRBJ1-6; unclear D gene. Per the germline V gene, CDR1 is DFQATT and CDR2 is SNEGSKA (reference sequence). The CDR3 totals 15 residues. Between the trimmed V and J ends, which lost 1 base and 2 bases, there was a span of 9 bases. CDR3 coding DNA: TGCAGTGCTAGAGGGGAGGAGACCTATAATTCACCCCTCCACTTT. It encodes CSARGEETYNSPLHF.

This clonotype was observed at least ten times. The V and J genes are TRBV10-3 and TRBJ2-4; D might be TRBD2 (5 bases). The germline CDR1 and CDR2 sequences are ENHRY and SYGVKD. Trimming cost V 6 bases and J 0 bases, with 15 bases left between them. The CDR3 consists of 16 residues. The CDR3 sequence: CAISPGVYLAKNIQYF. The CDR3 nucleotides read TGTGCCATCAGCCCCGGGGTTTATCTAGCCAAAAACATTCAGTACTTC.

This clonotype was picked up a small number of times. The chain carries TRBV3-1 and TRBJ1-4; no clear D. V was trimmed by 0 bases and J by 8 bases, leaving 7 bases between them. This CDR3 has 13 amino acids. CDR1 is LGHDT, CDR2 YNNKEL, per germline (reference sequence). The CDR3 coding sequence is TGTGCCAGCAGCCAAGAAGCGGTGGAAAAACTGTTTTTT. Its protein is CASSQEAVEKLFF. The entire variable domain, with the rest obtained from reference TRBV3-1 and TRBJ1-4, is as follows: DTAVSQTPKYLVTQMGNDKSIKCEQNLGHDTMYWYKQDSKKFLKIMFSYNNKELIINETVPNRFSPKSPDKAHLNLHINSLELGDSAVYFCASSQEAVEKLFFGSGTQLSVL.

This clonotype was seen repeatedly, ten times or more. This chain connects TRBV4-1 to TRBJ2-2, with TRBD2 matching 9 bases. This CDR3 has 17 residues. Looked up from germline, CDR1 is MGHRA and CDR2 is YSYEKL. The trim removed 8 bases at V and 5 bases at J, leaving 15 bases unmatched. The CDR3 spells CASGPDGGGAGTGELFF. The CDR3 coding sequence is TGCGCCAGCGGACCCGACGGCGGGGGGGCAGGAACCGGGGAGCTGTTTTTT.

This clonotype has only a few counts. The chain uses TRBV7-9 and TRBJ2-1; D gene ambiguous. Germline assignment: CDR1 SEHNR and CDR2 FQNEAQ (reference sequence). Trimming left V 1 base short and J 6 bases short, with 10 bases between. The CDR3 loop spans 14 amino acids. The CDR3 here is CASSLVDSVNEQFF. The CDR3 DNA sequence: TGTGCCAGCAGCTTAGTAGATAGTGTCAATGAGCAGTTCTTC.

This clonotype was recorded at least ten times. V and J are TRBV6-4 and TRBJ1-5; D is ambiguous. Germline values: CDR1 MRHNA, CDR2 SNTAGT. The CDR3 is made up of 12 amino acids. The CDR3 loop reads CPIDWSNQPQHF. The CDR3 DNA follows: TGTCCTATCGATTGGAGCAATCAGCCCCAGCATTTT.

Ten or more counts support this clonotype. The chain employs TRBV6-2 or TRBV6-3 and TRBJ1-5; D may be TRBD1 (5 bases). The CDR3 consists of 14 residues. Germline V gene sequence: CDR1 MNHEY, CDR2 SVGEGT. The ends were cut back, 2 bases at V and 6 bases at J, with 11 bases in the middle. CDR3 sequence reads: CASSYGGAAQPQHF. The CDR3 DNA follows: TGTGCCAGCAGTTACGGGGGAGCGGCTCAGCCCCAGCATTTT.

This clonotype was observed many times. This chain uses TRBV5-1 with TRBJ2-3; D gene uncertain. The germline CDR1 and CDR2 sequences are SGHRS and YFSETQ. Trimming removed 0 bases from V and 2 bases from J, with 7 bases in between. CDR3 length: 14 residues. The CDR3 DNA reads TGCGCCAGCAGCTTGGCACAGCACACAGATACGCAGTATTTT. It is translated as CASSLAQHTDTQYF. The complete variable domain, with remaining parts taken from reference TRBV5-1 and TRBJ2-3, reads KAGVTQTPRYLIKTRGQQVTLSCSPISGHRSVSWYQQTPGQGLQFLFEYFSETQRNKGNFPGRFSGRQFSNSRSEMNVSTLELGDSALYLCASSLAQHTDTQYFGPGTRLTVL.

V and J are TRBV25-1 and TRBJ2-7; D may be TRBD1 (6 bases). This CDR3 comprises 14 residues. Trimming removed 2 bases at V and 3 bases at J, with 11 bases between. The germline gives CDR1 MGHDK, CDR2 SYGVNS. CDR3 in DNA: TGTGCCAGCAGTGAAGGGGGCATAAACTACGAGCAGTACTTC. Its protein product is CASSEGGINYEQYF.

The chain couples TRBV5-4 to TRBJ2-7, with 8 bases aligning to TRBD2. This CDR3 comprises 13 residues. The trim removed 4 bases at V and 6 bases at J, leaving 6 bases unmatched. Germline-derived CDR1 and CDR2 are SGHNT and YYREEE (reference sequence). CDR3 DNA: TGTGCCAGCAGCCGGGGGGGCCTCGGCGAGCAGTACTTC. As protein: CASSRGGLGEQYF. The full variable domain, its missing parts supplied by reference TRBV5-4 and TRBJ2-7, is ETGVTQSPTHLIKTRGQQVTLRCSSQSGHNTVSWYQQALGQGPQFIFQYYREEENGRGNFPPRFSGLQFPNYSSELNVNALELDDSALYLCASSRGGLGEQYFGPGTRLTVT.

This clonotype appeared a few times. This chain uses TRBV20-1 with TRBJ1-5, with D uncertain. There are 13 residues in the CDR3. The germline V and J ends were trimmed by 0 bases and 3 bases, with 6 bases remaining between them. The germline V gene encodes CDR1 DFQATT and CDR2 SNEGSKA (reference sequence). In nucleotides, the CDR3 is TGCAGTGCTAGAGATTGGCCCAATCAGCCCCAGCATTTT. Protein: CSARDWPNQPQHF.

This clonotype came up many times. This chain joins TRBV20-1 and TRBJ2-6; D is perhaps TRBD1 (5 bases). The V end was cut by 1 base, the J end by 0 bases, with 10 bases between. Germline CDR1 DFQATT, CDR2 SNEGSKA (reference sequence). This CDR3 is built from 16 residues. The CDR3 DNA reads as TGCAGTGCTAGAGCCCATCAGGGCTCTGGGGCCAACGTCCTGACTTTC. This codes for CSARAHQGSGANVLTF.

V gene TRBV2 combines with J gene TRBJ2-1, with TRBD2 identical over 8 bases. The length of the CDR3 is 15 residues. V lost 4 bases to trimming and J lost 4 bases; unmatched junction nucleotides: 6. Germline CDR1 and CDR2: SNHLY and FYNNEI. The CDR3 reads CASSVQSGGYNEQFF. CDR3 bases: TGTGCCAGCAGTGTGCAAAGCGGGGGATACAATGAGCAGTTCTTC.

This clonotype turned up a few times. V gene TRBV9 combines with J gene TRBJ2-3, with TRBD2 matching 7 bases. Germline V lookup: CDR1 SGDLS, CDR2 YYNGEE. V shed 4 bases, J shed 4 bases, and the junction held 12 bases outside the gene matches. The CDR3 totals 16 residues. The chain's CDR3 is CASSKTGTTPSDTQYF. In DNA form, the CDR3 reads TGTGCCAGCAGCAAGACCGGGACTACACCCTCAGATACGCAGTATTTT.

The chain combines TRBV29-1 with TRBJ2-5; 8 bases match TRBD1. In germline, CDR1 is SQVTM, CDR2 ANQGSEA. The junction had 15 bases not matched to a gene; V was cut back by 8 bases and J by 10 bases. CDR3 size: 13 residues. CDR3 DNA sequence: TGCAGCCTACAGAGGAGGACAGGGAATGTCCAGTACTTC. Protein: CSLQRRTGNVQYF.

In this sample, this clonotype turned up many times. The V gene is TRBV4-1, the J gene TRBJ2-1; TRBD2 matches at 8 bases. V was pared by 1 base and J by 6 bases, with 2 bases of the junction left unmatched. Germline V gives CDR1 MGHRA, CDR2 YSYEKL. The CDR3 spans 14 residues. CDR3 coding DNA: TGCGCCAGCAGCCAAGCGGGGGGGCGCAATGAGCAGTTCTTC. Encoded protein: CASSQAGGRNEQFF.

This clonotype was detected many times. The chain has TRBV29-1 and TRBJ1-2; D is possibly TRBD1 (5 bases). V dropped 4 bases and J dropped 8 bases, with 20 bases sitting between them. The germline V gene has CDR1 SQVTM and CDR2 ANQGSEA. This CDR3 region has 14 residues. Written as DNA, the CDR3 is TGCAGCGTTGTATCGCGGGGCGCGTTGGAGGGCTACACCTTC. Translation gives CSVVSRGALEGYTF.

The rearrangement links TRBV6-2 or TRBV6-3 to TRBJ1-5; TRBD1 matches at 9 bases. V lost 5 bases to trimming and J lost 1 base; unmatched junction nucleotides: 6. This CDR3 contains 16 residues. Germline CDR1 is MNHEY and CDR2 is SVGEGT. CDR3: CASSGKTGGSNQPQHF. CDR3 bases: TGTGCCAGCAGTGGTAAGACAGGGGGAAGCAATCAGCCCCAGCATTTT.

This clonotype appeared a few times. The gene calls are TRBV10-3 and TRBJ2-3; 11 positions match TRBD2. V gave up 3 bases and J gave up 6 bases; unmatched junction bases: 11. Germline assignment: CDR1 ENHRY and CDR2 SYGVKD. The CDR3 has 17 residues. CDR3 loop: CAISDPSGGPPPDTQYF. Here the CDR3 DNA reads TGTGCCATCAGTGATCCTAGCGGGGGGCCCCCACCCGATACGCAGTATTTT.

About this clonotype itself: At one of its ends the junction is not consistent with the germline gene, which may arise from a read error. This chain connects TRBV20-1 to TRBJ1-4; TRBD1 aligns across 9 bases. The germline V gene has CDR1 DFQATT and CDR2 SNEGSKA (reference sequence). This CDR3 has 15 residues. The CDR3 region is CSVRLLTGGQEKLFF. DNA for the CDR3: TGCAGTGTTAGACTCCTGACAGGGGGGCAAGAAAAACTGTTTTTT.

V gene TRBV7-2 combines with J gene TRBJ1-1, with D tentatively TRBD1 (5 bases). Germline CDR1 SGHTA, CDR2 FQGNSA. Trimming left V 3 bases short and J 1 base short, with 9 bases between. The CDR3 has 14 residues. CDR3 loop: CASSFQGWNTEAFF. Here the CDR3 DNA reads TGTGCCAGCAGCTTCCAGGGCTGGAACACTGAAGCTTTCTTT. Full variable domain (outside the CDR3, taken from reference TRBV7-2 and TRBJ1-1): GAGVSQSPSNKVTEKGKDVELRCDPISGHTALYWYRQSLGQGLEFLIYFQGNSAPDKSGLPSDRFSAERTGGSVSTLTIQRTQQEDSAVYLCASSFQGWNTEAFFGQGTRLTVV.

This clonotype was counted a few times. V and J are TRBV7-9 and TRBJ2-1; no clear D. Trimming took off 0 bases at V and 8 bases at J, with 5 bases between the two ends. CDR3 size: 12 residues. Germline lookup yields CDR1 SEHNR and CDR2 FQNEAQ (reference sequence). CDR3: CASSLAVDEQFF. CDR3 bases: TGTGCCAGCAGCTTAGCAGTCGATGAGCAGTTCTTC.